These T cell receptor beta chains were read from a single sample in a study of blood T cells in healthy people across ages. TCRdb re-analysed the 5' RACE reads in MiXCR, keeping a single row per CDR3 protein. The repertoire holds about 770,000 distinct CDR3 sequences, with around 42% as singletons. The sample was blood. Every receptor here comes from a man aged 55 to 69 in good health. CDR3s include the opening cysteine and the closing phenylalanine or tryptophan. D genes are given only for firm matches. Where a row states a size, it is once, few, many or the class of an expanded clone; other rows omit it.

j_gene: TRBJ2-3
abundance: NA
d_gene: NA
v_gene: TRBV29-1
len: 13
CDR3nt: TGCAGCGTTGAGGGGATTAGGACAGATACGCAGTATTTT
CDR3aa: CSVEGIRTDTQYF

j_gene: TRBJ1-2
abundance: few
d_gene: TRBD1
v_gene: TRBV6-1
len: 12
CDR3nt: TGTGCCAGCACTCAGGGGGCCTATGGCTACACCTTC
CDR3aa: CASTQGAYGYTF

j_gene: TRBJ1-4
abundance: NA
d_gene: NA
v_gene: TRBV5-1
len: 13
CDR3nt: TGCGCCAGCAGCGTGGAGGCCCGGGAAAAACTGTTTTTT
CDR3aa: CASSVEAREKLFF

j_gene: TRBJ1-2
abundance: NA
d_gene: NA
v_gene: TRBV7-2
len: 15
CDR3nt: TGTGCCAGCAGCTCCCCGTCAGACTTAAACTATGGCTACACCTTC
CDR3aa: CASSSPSDLNYGYTF

j_gene: TRBJ2-7
abundance: few
d_gene: NA
v_gene: TRBV5-1
len: 16
CDR3nt: TGCGCCAGCAGCTTGGCCACCACTACGGCACCCTACGAGCAGTACTTC
CDR3aa: CASSLATTTAPYEQYF

j_gene: TRBJ1-4
abundance: many
d_gene: NA
v_gene: TRBV7-2
len: 14
CDR3nt: TGTGCCAGCAGCTTTAGTAGGGCTAATGAAAAACTGTTTTTT
CDR3aa: CASSFSRANEKLFF

j_gene: TRBJ2-1
abundance: few
d_gene: NA
v_gene: TRBV6-2/TRBV6-3
len: 15
CDR3nt: TGTGCCAGCTCTCCGGACGCTAAATCGTTCAATGAGCAGTTCTTC
CDR3aa: CASSPDAKSFNEQFF

j_gene: TRBJ1-5
abundance: NA
d_gene: NA
v_gene: TRBV4-1
len: 17
CDR3nt: TGCGCCAGCAGCCAAGTTTGGGAGGCGAAAAGCAATCAGCCCCAGCATTTT
CDR3aa: CASSQVWEAKSNQPQHF

j_gene: TRBJ2-3
abundance: NA
d_gene: NA
v_gene: TRBV28
len: 15
CDR3nt: TGTGCCACACATGAGGGGGGACTTGGGGCAGATACGCAGTATTTT
CDR3aa: CATHEGGLGADTQYF

j_gene: TRBJ2-7
abundance: NA
d_gene: NA
v_gene: TRBV27
len: 12
CDR3nt: TGTGCCAGCTATGACAGATCCTACGAGCAGTACTTC
CDR3aa: CASYDRSYEQYF

j_gene: TRBJ2-5
abundance: NA
d_gene: TRBD2
v_gene: TRBV7-2
len: 17
CDR3nt: TGTGCCAGCAGCTTAGGGCTAGCGGGGGGGGTACAAGAGACCCAGTACTTC
CDR3aa: CASSLGLAGGVQETQYF

j_gene: TRBJ2-5
abundance: NA
d_gene: TRBD1
v_gene: TRBV6-5
len: 13
CDR3nt: TGTGCCAGCAGAGTCAGGGGGCGTGAGACCCAGTACTTC
CDR3aa: CASRVRGRETQYF

j_gene: TRBJ2-5
abundance: few
d_gene: NA
v_gene: TRBV13
len: 15
CDR3nt: TGTGCCAGCAGCTTAGGTAGTCTAGGACAAGAGACCCAGTACTTC
CDR3aa: CASSLGSLGQETQYF

j_gene: TRBJ1-1
abundance: once
d_gene: NA
v_gene: TRBV20-1
len: 13
CDR3nt: TGCAGTGCCACCTACGCCATGAGGCGGGAAGCTTTCTTT
CDR3aa: CSATYAMRREAFF

j_gene: TRBJ2-6
abundance: NA
d_gene: NA
v_gene: TRBV7-9
len: 19
CDR3nt: TGTGCCAGCAGCTTATTTTATATCACGGGGAACTCTGGGGCCAACGTCCTGACTTTC
CDR3aa: CASSLFYITGNSGANVLTF

j_gene: TRBJ1-4
abundance: NA
d_gene: TRBD1
v_gene: TRBV5-6
len: 15
CDR3nt: TGTGCCAGCAGCGGAACAGGGGAAACGTGGGAAAAACTGTTTTTT
CDR3aa: CASSGTGETWEKLFF

j_gene: TRBJ1-4
abundance: NA
d_gene: TRBD1
v_gene: TRBV20-1
len: 14
CDR3nt: TGCAGTGCGCTGGACAGGGGTGGAGGTGAAAAACTGTTTTTT
CDR3aa: CSALDRGGGEKLFF

j_gene: TRBJ2-1
abundance: NA
d_gene: TRBD1
v_gene: TRBV20-1
len: 12
CDR3nt: TGCAGTACTAAGGGACAGGGCTATGAGCAGTTCTTC
CDR3aa: CSTKGQGYEQFF

j_gene: TRBJ2-1
abundance: NA
d_gene: TRBD2
v_gene: TRBV20-1
len: 15
CDR3nt: TGCAGTGCTAGTCCCACTAGCGGGGGCCGCAATGAGCAGTTCTTC
CDR3aa: CSASPTSGGRNEQFF

j_gene: TRBJ2-1
abundance: few
d_gene: NA
v_gene: TRBV20-1
len: 14
CDR3nt: TGCAGTGCTAGAGATCACGGGTTTCTGGATGAGCAGTTCTTC
CDR3aa: CSARDHGFLDEQFF

j_gene: TRBJ1-1
abundance: NA
d_gene: TRBD1
v_gene: TRBV5-1
len: 14
CDR3nt: TGCGCCAGCAGCCAACAGGGGACCTACACTGAAGCTTTCTTT
CDR3aa: CASSQQGTYTEAFF

j_gene: TRBJ2-7
abundance: NA
d_gene: NA
v_gene: TRBV11-3
len: 14
CDR3nt: TGTGCCAGCTCGAATAGGGGTAGGCCCGGCGAGCAGTACTTC
CDR3aa: CASSNRGRPGEQYF

j_gene: TRBJ1-2
abundance: NA
d_gene: NA
v_gene: TRBV2
len: 16
CDR3nt: TGTGCCAGCAGTGAACCCCGGGACCACACCTACTATAGCTACACCTTC
CDR3aa: CASSEPRDHTYYSYTF

j_gene: TRBJ2-7
abundance: few
d_gene: TRBD1
v_gene: TRBV3-1
len: 16
CDR3nt: TGTGCCAGCAGCCAAAATAGGGGACAGGGAGGCTACGAGCAGTACTTC
CDR3aa: CASSQNRGQGGYEQYF

j_gene: TRBJ1-2
abundance: few
d_gene: NA
v_gene: TRBV25-1
len: 14
CDR3nt: TGTGCCAGCTCCAGCAGAAATACTAACTATGGCTACACCTTC
CDR3aa: CASSSRNTNYGYTF

j_gene: TRBJ2-5
abundance: few
d_gene: NA
v_gene: TRBV11-2
len: 13
CDR3nt: TGTGCCAGCAGCTTAGGCCAGAACCAGAAGCAGTACTTC
CDR3aa: CASSLGQNQKQYF

j_gene: TRBJ2-3
abundance: once
d_gene: NA
v_gene: TRBV20-1
len: 13
CDR3nt: TGCAGTGCTAGAGACCTGGCCGCGGATACGCAGTATTTT
CDR3aa: CSARDLAADTQYF

j_gene: TRBJ2-7
abundance: NA
d_gene: TRBD2
v_gene: TRBV7-2
len: 18
CDR3nt: TGTGCCAGCAGCTTAGCGCAGACTAGCGGGTCGAGCTCCTACGAGCAGTACTTC
CDR3aa: CASSLAQTSGSSSYEQYF

j_gene: TRBJ2-7
abundance: NA
d_gene: NA
v_gene: TRBV20-1
len: 14
CDR3nt: TGCAGTGCAACCCGGGACGGGAGCTCCTACGAGCAGTACTTC
CDR3aa: CSATRDGSSYEQYF

j_gene: TRBJ1-2
abundance: NA
d_gene: NA
v_gene: TRBV29-1
len: 8
CDR3nt: TGCAGCTGGGATGGCTACACCTTC
CDR3aa: CSWDGYTF

j_gene: TRBJ2-5
abundance: NA
d_gene: NA
v_gene: TRBV20-1
len: 14
CDR3nt: TGCAGTGCTGGCCGATGGACAGCCCAAGAGACCCAGTACTTC
CDR3aa: CSAGRWTAQETQYF

j_gene: TRBJ2-7
abundance: many
d_gene: NA
v_gene: TRBV6-2/TRBV6-3
len: 14
CDR3nt: TGTGCCAGCCAGACAACTTGGCCCTCCTACGAGCAGTACTTC
CDR3aa: CASQTTWPSYEQYF

j_gene: TRBJ2-7
abundance: NA
d_gene: NA
v_gene: TRBV2
len: 13
CDR3nt: TGTGCCAGCCTGACAGTCCTGTACAATGAGCAGTACTTC
CDR3aa: CASLTVLYNEQYF

j_gene: TRBJ2-7
abundance: few
d_gene: TRBD1
v_gene: TRBV6-5
len: 14
CDR3nt: TGTGCCAGCAGTTCAACGGGACAGGGCCACGAGCAGTACTTC
CDR3aa: CASSSTGQGHEQYF

j_gene: TRBJ1-4
abundance: NA
d_gene: NA
v_gene: TRBV7-6
len: 14
CDR3nt: TGTGCCAGCAGTGTCGGTGGGGGTTTTGAAAAACTGTTTTTT
CDR3aa: CASSVGGGFEKLFF

j_gene: TRBJ2-7
abundance: NA
d_gene: NA
v_gene: TRBV4-3
len: 18
CDR3nt: TGCGCCAGCAGCCTCAAACACCAACAGGTCTCACCCGGGTACGAGCAGTACTTC
CDR3aa: CASSLKHQQVSPGYEQYF

j_gene: TRBJ2-1
abundance: NA
d_gene: NA
v_gene: TRBV6-1
len: 15
CDR3nt: TGTGCCAGCAGATCTGGGGGCCAGGGCGGGAATGAGCAGTTCTTC
CDR3aa: CASRSGGQGGNEQFF

j_gene: TRBJ2-6
abundance: many
d_gene: TRBD1
v_gene: TRBV11-3
len: 17
CDR3nt: TGTGCCAGCAGCAAATCAGGGGGCAGGTCTGGGGCCAACGTCCTGACTTTC
CDR3aa: CASSKSGGRSGANVLTF

j_gene: TRBJ2-6
abundance: NA
d_gene: TRBD1
v_gene: TRBV9
len: 17
CDR3nt: TGTGCCAGCAGCGCTAGACAGGGGCGCTCTGGGGCCAACGTCCTGACTTTC
CDR3aa: CASSARQGRSGANVLTF

j_gene: TRBJ1-1
abundance: NA
d_gene: NA
v_gene: TRBV18
len: 15
CDR3nt: TGTGCCAGCTCATCTAAACCGGGGGCGAACACTGAAGCTTTCTTT
CDR3aa: CASSSKPGANTEAFF

j_gene: TRBJ1-5
abundance: once
d_gene: NA
v_gene: TRBV4-1
len: 15
CDR3nt: TGCGCCAGCAGCCAAGATCGCGGATACAATCAGCCCCAGCATTTT
CDR3aa: CASSQDRGYNQPQHF

j_gene: TRBJ1-1
abundance: few
d_gene: NA
v_gene: TRBV20-1
len: 14
CDR3nt: TGCAGTGCTAGAAGGGCCTGGCAGGATTCTGAAGCTTTCTTT
CDR3aa: CSARRAWQDSEAFF

j_gene: TRBJ1-2
abundance: NA
d_gene: NA
v_gene: TRBV5-1
len: 12
CDR3nt: TGCGCCAGCAGCTTGGTAGGGGAAGGCTACACCTTC
CDR3aa: CASSLVGEGYTF

j_gene: TRBJ2-3
abundance: NA
d_gene: TRBD1
v_gene: TRBV24-1
len: 15
CDR3nt: TGTGCCACCAGTACCGGCAGGGGGCTTTCAGATACGCAGTATTTT
CDR3aa: CATSTGRGLSDTQYF

j_gene: TRBJ2-1
abundance: NA
d_gene: NA
v_gene: TRBV2
len: 12
CDR3nt: TGTGCCAGCAGGTTGGACTACAATGAGCAGTTCTTC
CDR3aa: CASRLDYNEQFF

j_gene: TRBJ1-1
abundance: few
d_gene: NA
v_gene: TRBV6-1
len: 13
CDR3nt: TGTGCCAGCAGTGAAACTAGGGGCACTGAAGCTTTCTTT
CDR3aa: CASSETRGTEAFF

j_gene: TRBJ2-1
abundance: few
d_gene: TRBD1
v_gene: TRBV28
len: 13
CDR3nt: TGTGCCAGTGGGGACAGGGCCGGCAATGAGCAGTTCTTC
CDR3aa: CASGDRAGNEQFF

j_gene: TRBJ1-2
abundance: NA
d_gene: NA
v_gene: TRBV4-1
len: 15
CDR3nt: TGCGCCAGCAGCCAAGACGGACGGATGAACTATGGCTACACCTTC
CDR3aa: CASSQDGRMNYGYTF

j_gene: TRBJ2-3
abundance: few
d_gene: TRBD1
v_gene: TRBV29-1
len: 12
CDR3nt: TGCAGCGTTCACAGGGGCCCAGATACGCAGTATTTT
CDR3aa: CSVHRGPDTQYF

j_gene: TRBJ2-7
abundance: NA
d_gene: TRBD1
v_gene: TRBV6-1
len: 16
CDR3nt: TGTGCCAGCAGTGAAGCGCGCGGGACAGGGGTTGGCGAGCAGTACTTC
CDR3aa: CASSEARGTGVGEQYF

j_gene: TRBJ1-6
abundance: NA
d_gene: TRBD1
v_gene: TRBV4-1
len: 18
CDR3nt: TGCGCCAGCAGCCAAAGGTCCCCGGGACAGGGTACGGATTCACCCCTCCACTTT
CDR3aa: CASSQRSPGQGTDSPLHF